Listed here are 10 T cell receptor beta chains from one sample, sequenced in a study of OX40 agonist ivuxolimab in advanced cancers. Assay: immunoSEQ multiplex PCR; the TCRdb copy retains only in-frame clones and omits some. The sample comprises tens of thousands of clones, around 83% of which are singletons, and roughly 4.5% rests with the top ten. This sample comprised CD4+ or CD8+ T cells sorted from blood, obtained in a trial of the OX40 agonist ivuxolimab. These receptors were collected from an adult with an advanced solid tumor such as melanoma, head and neck, liver or kidney cancer.

The V gene is TRBV9, the J gene TRBJ2-7; 9 bases align to TRBD1. V was clipped by 2 bases and J by 3 bases; unmatched bases: 0. CDR1 and CDR2 (germline): SGDLS, YYNGEE. This CDR3 has 13 residues. The CDR3 bases are TGTGCCAGCAGCGTGACAGGGGGCTACGAGCAGTACTTC. Encoded protein: CASSVTGGYEQYF.

This clone appeared once. This chain connects TRBV9 to TRBJ1-1; D ambiguous. This CDR3 has 13 amino acids. Trimming took 7 bases from V and 2 from J, leaving 12 bases between them. Germline V gene data show CDR1 as SGDLS and CDR2 as YYNGEE. The CDR3 reads CASSLGRNTEAFF. The CDR3 coding sequence is TGTGCCAGCTCCCTCGGGCGAAACACTGAAGCTTTCTTT.

The rearrangement uses TRBV5-8 and TRBJ1-4; perhaps TRBD1 as D (5 bases). CDR3 length: 12 residues. Germline values: CDR1 SGHTS, CDR2 YDEGEE. Trimming shortened V by 7 bases and J by 5 bases, and 9 bases separated the two germline ends. This chain's CDR3 is CASPGGNEKLFF. CDR3 in DNA: TGTGCCAGCCCGGGGGGAAATGAAAAACTGTTTTTT.

V is TRBV25-1 and J is TRBJ2-1; 13 bases line up with TRBD2. Looked up from germline, CDR1 is MGHDK and CDR2 is SYGVNS. The CDR3 has 17 residues. Trimming removed 6 bases from V and 9 bases from J; junction bases left unmatched: 14. DNA of the CDR3: TGTGCCAGCAGCGACACCGGGACTAGCGGGAATCGCGGTGAGCAGTTCTTC. Translating gives CASSDTGTSGNRGEQFF.

This sequence joins TRBV28 and TRBJ2-7, with TRBD2 matching 14 bases. V shed 6 bases, J shed 2 bases, and the junction held 6 bases outside the gene matches. CDR3 size: 16 residues. Germline CDR1 reads MDHEN; CDR2 reads SYDVKM. DNA of the CDR3: TGTGCCAGCAGACCGACGACTAGCGGGAGGGCCTACGAGCAGTACTTC. Its protein product is CASRPTTSGRAYEQYF.

V gene TRBV30 combines with J gene TRBJ2-5; D is unresolved. The germline V gene has CDR1 GTSNPN and CDR2 SVGIG (reference sequence). The CDR3 contains 15 residues. V was shortened by 0 bases and J by 1 base, with 12 bases between the two germline ends. CDR3 sequence: CAWSVNREPQETQYF. The CDR3 nucleotides are TGTGCCTGGAGTGTCAATAGGGAACCCCAAGAGACCCAGTACTTC.

The V call is TRBV7-9, the J call TRBJ2-5, with D possibly being TRBD1 or TRBD2 (5 bases each). The CDR3 totals 13 residues. CDR1 and CDR2 from the germline V gene are SEHNR and FQNEAQ (reference sequence). V shed 4 bases and J shed 5 bases, with 11 bases lying between them. CDR3 in amino acids: CASSSAEGETQYF. CDR3 sequence (DNA): TGTGCCAGCAGCTCCGCCGAGGGGGAGACCCAGTACTTC.

The V call is TRBV7-6, the J call TRBJ2-2; 10 positions match TRBD2. The V gene end was trimmed by 6 bases and the J gene end by 0 bases; junction bases not matched to a gene: 7. Germline V lookup: CDR1 SGHVS, CDR2 FNYEAQ. The CDR3 is 17 amino acids. Written as DNA, the CDR3 is TGTGCCAGCAGTTTTACTAGCGGGATTACGAACACCGGGGAGCTGTTTTTT. This gives the protein CASSFTSGITNTGELFF.

This chain connects TRBV28 to TRBJ2-1; the match to TRBD2 covers 7 bases. This CDR3 is 11 amino acids long. CDR1 and CDR2 from the germline V gene are MDHEN and SYDVKM. The V segment lost 6 bases and the J segment 8 bases; nucleotides outside the gene matches: 1. The CDR3 DNA follows: TGTGCCAGCAGCACTAGCGATGAGCAGTTCTTC. The encoded protein is CASSTSDEQFF.

This clone has just one count. The V and J genes are TRBV28 and TRBJ2-1; 10 bases line up with TRBD2. Germline V CDR1 and CDR2: MDHEN, SYDVKM. With 4 bases clipped from V and 3 bases from J, the junction kept 9 bases outside the gene matches. CDR3 length: 17 amino acids. The chain's CDR3 is CASSYNPRTSGYNEQFF. The DNA of the CDR3 is TGTGCCAGCAGTTATAATCCCCGGACTAGCGGCTACAATGAGCAGTTCTTC.